This TCR beta chain came from a study of T cell responses to AZD1222 COVID-19 vaccine. General study findings and limits: The repertoires were collected only after the peak T cell response. Spike-specific TCRs gained breadth and depth after people received two AZD1222 doses. AZD1222 recipients seropositive at baseline numbered only five to seven.

The CDR3 sequence is 14 residues long. The V gene's germline CDR1 is SGHRS and CDR2 YFSETQ. V was shortened by 0 bases and J by 6 bases, with 9 bases between the two germline ends. Profiling relied on immunoSEQ multiplex PCR, and the TCRdb table lists in-frame clones only, not all of them. The sample has around 120,000 clones, 70% to 90% seen once; the top ten hold roughly 3.7%. This clone has more than one count but fewer than ten. Its specificity is not known. This clonotype originated in an adult in good health. This specimen was peripheral blood, taken on day 0 of MenACWY control vaccination. V gene TRBV5-1 combines with J gene TRBJ2-2; no reliable D call. The CDR3 reads CASSLEPTAGELFF. The CDR3 DNA sequence: TGCGCCAGCAGCTTGGAACCTACGGCCGGGGAGCTGTTTTTT.